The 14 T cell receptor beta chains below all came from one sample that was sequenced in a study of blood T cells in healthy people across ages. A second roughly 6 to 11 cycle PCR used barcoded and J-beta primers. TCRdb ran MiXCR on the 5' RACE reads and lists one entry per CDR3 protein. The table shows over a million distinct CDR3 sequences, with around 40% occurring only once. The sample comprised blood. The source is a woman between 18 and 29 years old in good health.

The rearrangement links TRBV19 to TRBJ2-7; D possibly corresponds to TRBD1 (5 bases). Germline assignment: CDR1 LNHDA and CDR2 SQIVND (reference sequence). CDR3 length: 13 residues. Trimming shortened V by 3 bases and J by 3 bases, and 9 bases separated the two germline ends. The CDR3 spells CASSITGFYEQYF. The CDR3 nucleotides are TGTGCCAGTAGTATCACAGGCTTCTACGAGCAGTACTTC.

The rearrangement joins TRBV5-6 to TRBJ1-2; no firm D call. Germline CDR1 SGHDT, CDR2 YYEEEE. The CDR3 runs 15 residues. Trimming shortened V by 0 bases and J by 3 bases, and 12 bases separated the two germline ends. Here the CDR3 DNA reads TGTGCCAGCAGCTTGGACGGACTGCTACACTATGGCTACACCTTC. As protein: CASSLDGLLHYGYTF.

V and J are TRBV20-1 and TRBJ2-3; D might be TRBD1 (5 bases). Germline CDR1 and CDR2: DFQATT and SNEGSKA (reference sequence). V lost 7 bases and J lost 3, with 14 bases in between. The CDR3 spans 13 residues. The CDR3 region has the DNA TGCAGTGTTCCGCAGGGATCGACAGATACGCAGTATTTT. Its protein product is CSVPQGSTDTQYF.

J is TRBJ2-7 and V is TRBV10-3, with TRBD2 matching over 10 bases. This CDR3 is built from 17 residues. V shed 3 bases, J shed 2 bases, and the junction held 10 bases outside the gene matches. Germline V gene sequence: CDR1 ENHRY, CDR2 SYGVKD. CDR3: CAISDTSGEHDAYEQYF. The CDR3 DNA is TGTGCCATCAGTGATACTAGCGGGGAACACGACGCCTACGAGCAGTACTTC.

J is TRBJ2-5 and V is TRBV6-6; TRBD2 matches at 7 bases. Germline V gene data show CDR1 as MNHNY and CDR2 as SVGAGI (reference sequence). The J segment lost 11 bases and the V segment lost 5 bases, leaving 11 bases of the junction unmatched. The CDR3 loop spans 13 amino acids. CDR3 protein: CASSAGLGNEQYF. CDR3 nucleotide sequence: TGTGCCAGCAGTGCCGGACTAGGGAATGAGCAGTACTTC.

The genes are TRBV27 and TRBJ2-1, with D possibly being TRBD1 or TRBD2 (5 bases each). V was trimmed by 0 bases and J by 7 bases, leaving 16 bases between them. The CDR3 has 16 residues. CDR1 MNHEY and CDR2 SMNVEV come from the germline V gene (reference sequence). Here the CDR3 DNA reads TGTGCCAGCAGTTTATCTGGGGGAACCTTCTATAATGAGCAGTTCTTC. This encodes CASSLSGGTFYNEQFF.

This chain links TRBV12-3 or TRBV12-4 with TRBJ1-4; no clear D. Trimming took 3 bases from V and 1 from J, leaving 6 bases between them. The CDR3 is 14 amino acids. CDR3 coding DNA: TGTGCCAGCAGTTTTGAGGTAACTAATGAAAAACTGTTTTTT. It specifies CASSFEVTNEKLFF.

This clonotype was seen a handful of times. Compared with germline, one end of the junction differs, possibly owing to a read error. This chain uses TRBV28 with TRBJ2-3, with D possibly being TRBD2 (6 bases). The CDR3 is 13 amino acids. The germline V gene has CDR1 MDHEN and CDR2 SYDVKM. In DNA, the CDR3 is TGTGCCGGCAGATGGGACTGGGAAGATACGCAGTATTTT. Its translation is CAGRWDWEDTQYF.

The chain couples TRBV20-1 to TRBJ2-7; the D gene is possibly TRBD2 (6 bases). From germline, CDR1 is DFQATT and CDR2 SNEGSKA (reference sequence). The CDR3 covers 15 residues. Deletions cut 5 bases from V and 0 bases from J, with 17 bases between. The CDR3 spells CSAGDLRKNSYEQYF. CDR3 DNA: TGCAGTGCTGGGGACTTGCGGAAAAACTCCTACGAGCAGTACTTC.

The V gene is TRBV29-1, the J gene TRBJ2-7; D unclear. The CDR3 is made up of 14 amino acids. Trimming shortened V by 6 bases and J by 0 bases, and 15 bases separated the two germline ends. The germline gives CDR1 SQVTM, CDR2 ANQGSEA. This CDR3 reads CSVGGRMSSYEQYF. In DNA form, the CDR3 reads TGCAGCGTGGGTGGGCGGATGAGCTCCTACGAGCAGTACTTC.

In DNA form, the CDR3 reads TGCAGTGCTAGAGGTGCCGGGACTAGCGTTTACGAGCAGTACTTC. It encodes CSARGAGTSVYEQYF. The chain is built from TRBV20-1 and TRBJ2-7; 10 bases map to TRBD2. With 1 base clipped from V and 4 bases from J, the junction kept 7 bases outside the gene matches. The CDR3 length is 15 residues. The germline V gene encodes CDR1 DFQATT and CDR2 SNEGSKA (reference sequence).

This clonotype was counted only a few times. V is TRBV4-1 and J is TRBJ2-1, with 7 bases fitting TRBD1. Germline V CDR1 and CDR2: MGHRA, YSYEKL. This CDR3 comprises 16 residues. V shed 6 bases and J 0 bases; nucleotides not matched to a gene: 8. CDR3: CASRATGQSSYNEQFF. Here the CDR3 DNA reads TGCGCCAGCAGAGCAACGGGACAGAGCTCCTACAATGAGCAGTTCTTC.

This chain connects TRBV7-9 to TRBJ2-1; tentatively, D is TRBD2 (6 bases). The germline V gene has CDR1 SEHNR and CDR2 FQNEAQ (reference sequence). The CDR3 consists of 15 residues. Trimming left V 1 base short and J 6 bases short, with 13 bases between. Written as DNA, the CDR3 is TGTGCCAGCAGCTTAGACCCGGGAGAGATCAATGAGCAGTTCTTC. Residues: CASSLDPGEINEQFF. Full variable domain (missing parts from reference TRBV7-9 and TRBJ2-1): DTGVSQNPRHKITKRGQNVTFRCDPISEHNRLYWYRQTLGQGPEFLTYFQNEAQLEKSRLLSDRFSAERPKGSFSTLEIQRTEQGDSAMYLCASSLDPGEINEQFFGPGTRLTVL.

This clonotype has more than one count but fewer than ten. CDR3 bases: TGCAGTGCTTTCGACAGGGATAATTCACCCCTCCACTTT. This encodes CSAFDRDNSPLHF. This chain connects TRBV20-1 to TRBJ1-6; 7 bases fit TRBD1. The germline V gene has CDR1 DFQATT and CDR2 SNEGSKA (reference sequence). Unmatched junction bases numbered 3, after V lost 5 bases and J lost 5 bases. This CDR3 has 13 amino acids.